This is a list of T cell receptor beta chains from one sample in a study of blood T cell repertoires in COVID-19. Clones were sequenced by immunoSEQ multiplex PCR, and TCRdb holds only the in-frame ones, with some missing. There are more than 75,000 clones in the sample; roughly 84% occur only once, and approximately 14% lies in the top ten. The sequenced sample consisted of peripheral blood. Receptors originate from a woman in her 70s with acute or convalescent COVID-19. Both conserved end residues are trimmed from each CDR3. The D gene is left open where the match is weak.

11	TRBV2	-	TRBJ1-2	ASRGEPLSGYT
13	TRBV29-1	-	TRBJ2-1	SVDGSGPLRNEQF
13	TRBV11-2	-	TRBJ1-6	ASSFRGDYNSPLH
13	TRBV20-1	-	TRBJ2-1	SASSSRTQKNEQF
13	TRBV4-1	TRBD1	TRBJ1-2	ASSQGQGQLYGYT
12	TRBV6-6	TRBD1	TRBJ1-5	ATEARQGYEPQH
14	TRBV3-1/TRBV3-2	TRBD2	TRBJ2-1	ASSQLAGGPVNEQF
14	TRBV18	TRBD1	TRBJ1-5	ASSPPLGQGDQPQH
13	TRBV6-5	TRBD1	TRBJ2-2	ASSYGQGDGGELF
11	TRBV28	TRBD2	TRBJ2-1	ASRVSGSNEQF
11	TRBV19	TRBD1	TRBJ1-1	ASSPRQGEVAF
11	TRBV6-5	-	TRBJ1-2	ASSYLQNYGYT
13	TRBV5-1	TRBD2	TRBJ2-3	ASSNGLAGADTQY
11	TRBV11-2	-	TRBJ1-5	ASSLERNQPQH
12	TRBV27	TRBD1	TRBJ1-2	ASSRRDSLYGYT
16	TRBV13	TRBD2	TRBJ2-3	ASSLASGGARFTDTQY
14	TRBV5-1	TRBD2	TRBJ2-5	ASSRNSGGAQETQY
14	TRBV6-2/TRBV6-3	-	TRBJ2-5	ASSYDADSLGETQY
12	TRBV6-5	TRBD1	TRBJ1-1	ASSFDRGGTEAF
13	TRBV5-1	-	TRBJ1-6	ASSLDSLGNSPLH
13	TRBV2	TRBD2	TRBJ2-3	ASSVVRGDTDTQY
13	TRBV19	-	TRBJ2-1	ASLNRVVGFNEQF
13	TRBV2	TRBD1	TRBJ1-1	ASSEWDRGSTEAF
12	TRBV7-2	TRBD2	TRBJ2-3	ASNIISGTDTQY
12	TRBV2	-	TRBJ1-1	ASTTLAGNTEAF